Following are 4 T cell receptor beta chains from one sample sequenced in a study of T cell responses to AZD1222 COVID-19 vaccine. Repertoires were generated with immunoSEQ multiplex PCR, while TCRdb's copy carries only in-frame clones and drops some. Among 86,000 or so clones, 85% to 90% were seen once, and the ten largest hold 6.9%. Sample: peripheral blood, taken 28 days after the second AZD1222 dose. The receptor set was obtained from an adult who received the AZD1222 COVID-19 vaccine.

The gene calls are TRBV7-2 and TRBJ2-2; D is possibly TRBD1 or TRBD2 (5 bases each). V lost 5 bases and J lost 1, with 11 bases in between. The CDR3 length is 15 residues. CDR1 is SGHTA and CDR2 is FQGNSA in the germline V gene. The CDR3 nucleotides read TGTGCCAGCAGCCAAGCGAGGGGGAACACCGGGGAGCTGTTTTTT. Its translation: CASSQARGNTGELFF.

The chain carries TRBV9 and TRBJ2-1; no firm D call. Germline-derived CDR1 and CDR2 are SGDLS and YYNGEE. Trimming shortened V by 0 bases and J by 0 bases, and 13 bases separated the two germline ends. The CDR3 covers 17 residues. In DNA form, the CDR3 reads TGTGCCAGCAGCGTAGGGTCGGGCCCAAGCTCCTACAATGAGCAGTTCTTC. Translating it yields CASSVGSGPSSYNEQFF.

Relative to its sample, this clone is medium-sized. This chain uses TRBV6-4 with TRBJ2-3; possibly TRBD2 for D (5 bases). Trimming removed 3 bases at V and 2 bases at J, with 12 bases between. In germline, CDR1 is MRHNA, CDR2 SNTAGT. The CDR3 spans 15 residues. CDR3: CASSDGESDTDTQYF. CDR3 coding DNA: TGTGCCAGCAGTGATGGGGAGTCCGACACAGATACGCAGTATTTT.

The V and J genes are TRBV29-1 and TRBJ1-1; TRBD1 is a possible D gene (6 bases). Germline-derived CDR1 and CDR2 are SQVTM and ANQGSEA. The length of the CDR3 is 12 residues. Between the trimmed V and J ends, which lost 4 bases and 2 bases, there was a span of 8 bases. The CDR3 coding sequence is TGCAGCGTTGGGGACACCAACACTGAAGCTTTCTTT. Encoded protein: CSVGDTNTEAFF.